This T cell receptor beta chain was obtained from a study of vaccination and CD4 T cells after COVID-19. Sequence data for DNA of cultured CD4+ T cells were generated by the Oncomine TCR Beta short-read assay. In TCRdb, the PCR reads were re-called with MiXCR into one record per CDR3 protein. The data show some 23,000 distinct CDR3 sequences, approximately 42% seen once. In regard to this clonotype: Its antigen is not known.

This CDR3 has 16 amino acids. The germline V gene has CDR1 MDHEN and CDR2 SYDVKM. Unmatched junction bases numbered 4, after V lost 5 bases and J lost 3 bases. Time point here: late sampling 161 to 241 days after vaccination in a few convalescent patients. Treatment specified: approximately 9-day PBMC culture with coronavirus spike peptide pools or control peptides (ViraFEST assay). Per-well cultures of 2 million or so PBMCs received around 9.9 IU/ml IL-2 and about 10 ug/ml peptide pools. Sequenced here: CD4+ T cells from blood, cultured in vitro, sampled about 7 months after SARS-CoV-2 vaccination. The chain combines TRBV28 with TRBJ2-3; the match to TRBD2 covers 14 bases. The TCR originated in a human donor who had recovered from COVID-19. CDR3 nucleotide sequence: TGTGCCAGCAGTGAAGGGACTAGCGGGAGTACAGATACGCAGTATTTT. Its protein is CASSEGTSGSTDTQYF.